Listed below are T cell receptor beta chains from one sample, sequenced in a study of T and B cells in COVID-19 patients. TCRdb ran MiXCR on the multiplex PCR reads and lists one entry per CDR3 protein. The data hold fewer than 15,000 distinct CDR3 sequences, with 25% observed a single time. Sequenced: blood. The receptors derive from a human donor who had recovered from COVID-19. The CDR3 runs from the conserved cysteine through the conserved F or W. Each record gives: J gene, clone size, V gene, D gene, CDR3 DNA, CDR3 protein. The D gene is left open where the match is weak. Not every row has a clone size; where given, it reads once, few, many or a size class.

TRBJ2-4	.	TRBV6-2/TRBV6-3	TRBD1	TGTGCCAGCAGGGCAGGACAGGGGGCTGCTGTAAACATTCAGTACTTC	CASRAGQGAAVNIQYF
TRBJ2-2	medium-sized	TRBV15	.	TGTGCCACCAGCAGATACACCGGGGAGCTGTTTTTT	CATSRYTGELFF
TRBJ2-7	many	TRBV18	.	TGTGCCAGCTCTCTAGGGGAGCACTACGAGCAGTACTTC	CASSLGEHYEQYF
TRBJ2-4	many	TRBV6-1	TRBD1	TGTGCCAGCAGTGATTACGCAGGGGGAAACATTCAGTACTTC	CASSDYAGGNIQYF
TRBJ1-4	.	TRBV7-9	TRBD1	TGTGCCAGCGGAACTTACGGGACAGGGAACGAAAAACTGTTTTTT	CASGTYGTGNEKLFF
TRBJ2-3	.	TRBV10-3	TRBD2	TGTGCCGTCCTGACCAAAGCGGGAACAACAGATACGCAGTATTTT	CAVLTKAGTTDTQYF
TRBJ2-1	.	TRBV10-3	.	TGCGCCAGCAGTGAAACGGGTCGCTCAACTCCCCCCAATGAGCAGTTCTTC	CASSETGRSTPPNEQFF
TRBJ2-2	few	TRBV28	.	TGTGCCAGCAGTTTATCGGGTTGGACCCCGAACACCGGGGAGCTGTTTTTT	CASSLSGWTPNTGELFF
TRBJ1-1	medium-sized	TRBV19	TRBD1	TGTGCCAGTAGAACACCCGGGACAGCCTACACTGAAGCTTTCTTT	CASRTPGTAYTEAFF
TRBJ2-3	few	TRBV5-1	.	TGCGCCAGCAGCTTGGATGGGCGCGGCGCAGATACGCAGTATTTT	CASSLDGRGADTQYF
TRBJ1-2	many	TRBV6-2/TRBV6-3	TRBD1	TGTGCCAGCAGTTACGGAAAGACAGGGTTTAACTATGGCTACACCTTC	CASSYGKTGFNYGYTF
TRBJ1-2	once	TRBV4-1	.	TGCGCCACCAACACAGGGAGGTCGGCGGATGGCTACACCTTC	CATNTGRSADGYTF
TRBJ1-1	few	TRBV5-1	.	TGCGCCAGCAGCTTGGGATCTCTTTTCGCGAGCCTTGAAGCTTTCTTT	CASSLGSLFASLEAFF
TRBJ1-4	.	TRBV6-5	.	TGTGCCAGCAGTGAAGCCTGGGAGACAGGCGCCTTTAATGAAAAACTGTTTTTT	CASSEAWETGAFNEKLFF
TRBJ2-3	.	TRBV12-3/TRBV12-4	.	TGTGCCAGCAGTTTCCCCGAGGACAGCCACACAGATACGCAGTATTTT	CASSFPEDSHTDTQYF
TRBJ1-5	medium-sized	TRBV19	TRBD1	TGTGCCAGTAAGGGCGGGACAGTCAAGCTTAGCAATCAGCCCCAGCATTTT	CASKGGTVKLSNQPQHF